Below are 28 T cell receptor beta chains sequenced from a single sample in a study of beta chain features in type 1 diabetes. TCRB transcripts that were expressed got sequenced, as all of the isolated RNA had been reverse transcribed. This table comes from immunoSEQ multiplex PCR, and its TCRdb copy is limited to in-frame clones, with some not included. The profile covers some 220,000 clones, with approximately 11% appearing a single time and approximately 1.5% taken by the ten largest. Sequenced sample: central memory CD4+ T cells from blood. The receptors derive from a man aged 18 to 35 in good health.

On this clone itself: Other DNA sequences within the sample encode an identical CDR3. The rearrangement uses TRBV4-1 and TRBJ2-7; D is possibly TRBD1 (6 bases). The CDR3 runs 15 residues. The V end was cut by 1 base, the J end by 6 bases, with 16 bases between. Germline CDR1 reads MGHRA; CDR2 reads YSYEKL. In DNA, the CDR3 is TGCGCCAGCAGCCAAGCAGCATCCCGACAGGTCGAGCAGTACTTC. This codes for CASSQAASRQVEQYF.

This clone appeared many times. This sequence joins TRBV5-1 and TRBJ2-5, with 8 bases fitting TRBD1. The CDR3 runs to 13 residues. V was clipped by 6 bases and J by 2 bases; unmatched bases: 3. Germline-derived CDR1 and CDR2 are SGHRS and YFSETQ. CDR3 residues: CASNGQGQETQYF. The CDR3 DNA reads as TGCGCCAGCAACGGACAGGGTCAAGAGACCCAGTACTTC.

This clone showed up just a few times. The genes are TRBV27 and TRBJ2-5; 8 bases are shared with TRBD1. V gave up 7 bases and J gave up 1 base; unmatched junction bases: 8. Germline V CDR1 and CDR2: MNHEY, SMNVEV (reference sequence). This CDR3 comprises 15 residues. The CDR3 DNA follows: TGTGCCAGCAAGTTGGACAGGGCCACCCAAGAGACCCAGTACTTC. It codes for CASKLDRATQETQYF.

The CDR3 protein is CASSADYYSNQPQHF. The CDR3 DNA reads TGTGCCAGCAGCGCCGATTACTATAGCAATCAGCCCCAGCATTTT. V usage is TRBV7-2 and J usage is TRBJ1-5; D unclear. From germline, CDR1 is SGHTA and CDR2 FQGNSA. CDR3 length: 15 amino acids. The V and J ends lost 5 bases and 0 bases respectively, with 11 bases between them.

The CDR3 reads CATKTGTGGNEQFF. The DNA of the CDR3 is TGTGCCACTAAAACCGGGACAGGGGGCAATGAGCAGTTCTTC. The gene calls are TRBV19 and TRBJ2-1, with TRBD1 matching over 11 bases. CDR1 and CDR2 (germline): LNHDA, SQIVND (reference sequence). The CDR3 is 14 amino acids. V lost 10 bases and J lost 6; bases outside the gene matches: 8.

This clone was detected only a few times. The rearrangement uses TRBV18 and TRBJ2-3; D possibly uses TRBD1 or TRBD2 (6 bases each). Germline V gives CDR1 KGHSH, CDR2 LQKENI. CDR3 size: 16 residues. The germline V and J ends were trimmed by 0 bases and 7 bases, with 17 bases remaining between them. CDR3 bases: TGTGCCAGCTCACCACCCCATGGGGGGCCGAGGAATACGCAGTATTTT. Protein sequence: CASSPPHGGPRNTQYF.

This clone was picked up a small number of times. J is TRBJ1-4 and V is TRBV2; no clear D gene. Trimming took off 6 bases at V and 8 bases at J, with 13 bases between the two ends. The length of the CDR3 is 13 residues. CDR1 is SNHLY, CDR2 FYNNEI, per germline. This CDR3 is CASRAGALEKLFF. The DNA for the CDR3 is TGTGCCAGCAGGGCAGGTGCCTTGGAAAAACTGTTTTTT. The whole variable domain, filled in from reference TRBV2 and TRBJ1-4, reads EPEVTQTPSHQVTQMGQEVILRCVPISNHLYFYWYRQILGQKVEFLVSFYNNEISEKSEIFDDQFSVERPDGSNFTLKIRSTKLEDSAMYFCASRAGALEKLFFGSGTQLSVL.

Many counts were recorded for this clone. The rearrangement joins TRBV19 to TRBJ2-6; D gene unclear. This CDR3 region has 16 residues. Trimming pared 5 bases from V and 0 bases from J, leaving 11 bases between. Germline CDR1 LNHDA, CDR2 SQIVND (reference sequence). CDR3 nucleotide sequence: TGTGCCAGTAGTTCCCGTGGGCCCTCTGGGGCCAACGTCCTGACTTTC. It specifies CASSSRGPSGANVLTF.

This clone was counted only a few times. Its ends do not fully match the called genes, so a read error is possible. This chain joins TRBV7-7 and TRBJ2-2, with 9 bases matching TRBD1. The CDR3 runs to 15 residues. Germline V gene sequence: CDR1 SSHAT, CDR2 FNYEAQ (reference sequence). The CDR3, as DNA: TGTGCTAGCAGCCAGGACAGGGGTTATACCGGGGAGCTGTTTTTT. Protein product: CASSQDRGYTGELFF. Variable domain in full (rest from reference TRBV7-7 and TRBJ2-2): GAGVSQSPRYKVTKRGQDVTLRCDPISSHATLYWYQQALGQGPEFLTYFNYEAQPDKSGLPSDRFSAERPEGSISTLTIQRTEQRDSAMYRCASSQDRGYTGELFFGEGSRLTVL.

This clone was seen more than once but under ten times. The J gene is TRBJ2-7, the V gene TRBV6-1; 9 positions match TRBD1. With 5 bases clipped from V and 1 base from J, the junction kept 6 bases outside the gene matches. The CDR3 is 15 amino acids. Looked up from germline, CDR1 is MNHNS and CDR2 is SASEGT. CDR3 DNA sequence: TGTGCCAGCAGTCTGGACAGGGGTCGGTCCTACGAGCAGTACTTC. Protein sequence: CASSLDRGRSYEQYF.

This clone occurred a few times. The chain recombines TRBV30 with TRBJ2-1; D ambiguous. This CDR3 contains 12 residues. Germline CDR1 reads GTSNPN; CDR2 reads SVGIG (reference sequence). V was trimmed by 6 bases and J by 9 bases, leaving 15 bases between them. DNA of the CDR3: TGTGCCTGCCCCCGATTTCGTGGTGAGCAGTTCTTC. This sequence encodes CACPRFRGEQFF. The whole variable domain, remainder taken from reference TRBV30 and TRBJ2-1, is SQTIHQWPATLVQPVGSPLSLECTVEGTSNPNLYWYRQAAGRGLQLLFYSVGIGQISSEVPQNLSASRPQDRQFILSSKKLLLSDSGFYLCACPRFRGEQFFGPGTRLTVL.

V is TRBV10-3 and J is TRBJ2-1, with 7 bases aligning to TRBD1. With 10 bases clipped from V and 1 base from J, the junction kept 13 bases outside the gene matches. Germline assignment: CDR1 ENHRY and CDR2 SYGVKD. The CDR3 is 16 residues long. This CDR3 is CATRSGTGQSYNEQFF. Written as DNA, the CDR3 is TGTGCCACCCGATCCGGCACGGGACAGTCCTACAATGAGCAGTTCTTC.

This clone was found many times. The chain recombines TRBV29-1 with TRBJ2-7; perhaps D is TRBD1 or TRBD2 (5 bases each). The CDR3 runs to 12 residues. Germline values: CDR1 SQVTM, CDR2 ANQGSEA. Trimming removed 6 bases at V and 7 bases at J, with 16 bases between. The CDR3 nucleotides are TGCAGCGTCGGGACCGAGCCTGAGGAGCAGTACTTC. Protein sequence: CSVGTEPEEQYF.

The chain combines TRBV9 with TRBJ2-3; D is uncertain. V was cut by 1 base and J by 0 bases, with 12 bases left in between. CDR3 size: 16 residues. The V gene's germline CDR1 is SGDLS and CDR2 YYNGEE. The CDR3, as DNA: TGTGCCAGCAGCGTAACTTACGGAACTAGCACAGATACGCAGTATTTT. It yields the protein CASSVTYGTSTDTQYF.

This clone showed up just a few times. This CDR3 reads CAWMRDFDEKLFF. For the CDR3, the DNA is TGTGCCTGGATGAGGGATTTCGATGAAAAACTGTTTTTT. This chain connects TRBV30 to TRBJ1-4; D not resolved. The CDR3 contains 13 residues. The V gene lost 4 bases and the J gene lost 6 bases, with 12 bases spanning the gap. Germline CDR1 and CDR2: GTSNPN and SVGIG (reference sequence).

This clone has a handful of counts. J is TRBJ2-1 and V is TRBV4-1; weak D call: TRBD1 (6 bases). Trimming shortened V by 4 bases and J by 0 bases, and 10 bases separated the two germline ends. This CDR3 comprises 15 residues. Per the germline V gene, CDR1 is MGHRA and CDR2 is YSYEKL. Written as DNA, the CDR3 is TGCGCCAGCAGCCTCGAGGACAGCTCCTACAATGAGCAGTTCTTC. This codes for CASSLEDSSYNEQFF.

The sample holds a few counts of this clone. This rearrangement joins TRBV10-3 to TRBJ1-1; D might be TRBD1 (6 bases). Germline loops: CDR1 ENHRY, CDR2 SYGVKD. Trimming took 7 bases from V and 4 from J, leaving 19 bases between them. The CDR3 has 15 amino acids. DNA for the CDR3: TGTGCCATCAAGACAGGCTCACCTCAATTCACTGAAGCTTTCTTT. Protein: CAIKTGSPQFTEAFF.

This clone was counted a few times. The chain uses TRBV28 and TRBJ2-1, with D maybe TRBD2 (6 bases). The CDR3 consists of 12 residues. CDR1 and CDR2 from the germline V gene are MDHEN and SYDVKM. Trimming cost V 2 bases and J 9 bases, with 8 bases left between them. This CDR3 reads CASSLLAFEQFF. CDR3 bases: TGTGCCAGCAGTTTACTAGCGTTTGAGCAGTTCTTC.

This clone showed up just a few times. CDR3 DNA sequence: TGTGCCAGCACCTCGGACGGACCTGGCTACACCTTC. Its protein product is CASTSDGPGYTF. The V call is TRBV2, the J call TRBJ1-2; D gene uncertain. Germline values: CDR1 SNHLY, CDR2 FYNNEI. The CDR3 has 12 amino acids. V was cut by 7 bases and J by 7 bases, with 13 bases left in between.

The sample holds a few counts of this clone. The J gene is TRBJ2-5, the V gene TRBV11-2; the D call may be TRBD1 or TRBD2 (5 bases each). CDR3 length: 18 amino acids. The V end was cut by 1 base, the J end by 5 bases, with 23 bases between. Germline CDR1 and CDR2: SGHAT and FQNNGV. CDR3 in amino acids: CASSLVPPSGTVRETQYF. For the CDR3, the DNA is TGTGCCAGCAGCTTAGTTCCCCCGTCCGGGACGGTCCGTGAGACCCAGTACTTC.

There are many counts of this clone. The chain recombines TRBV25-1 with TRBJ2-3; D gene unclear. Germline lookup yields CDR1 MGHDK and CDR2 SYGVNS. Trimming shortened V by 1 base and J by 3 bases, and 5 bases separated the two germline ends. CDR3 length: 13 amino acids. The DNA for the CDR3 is TGTGCCAGCAGTGAATTGAGGACAGATACGCAGTATTTT. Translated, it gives CASSELRTDTQYF.

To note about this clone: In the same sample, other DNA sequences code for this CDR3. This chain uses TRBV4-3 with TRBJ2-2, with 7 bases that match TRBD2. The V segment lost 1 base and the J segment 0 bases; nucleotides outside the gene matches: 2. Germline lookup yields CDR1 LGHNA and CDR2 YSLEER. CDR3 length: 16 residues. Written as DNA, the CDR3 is TGCGCCAGCAGCCAAGCTAGCGGTGCGAACACCGGGGAGCTGTTTTTT. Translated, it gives CASSQASGANTGELFF.

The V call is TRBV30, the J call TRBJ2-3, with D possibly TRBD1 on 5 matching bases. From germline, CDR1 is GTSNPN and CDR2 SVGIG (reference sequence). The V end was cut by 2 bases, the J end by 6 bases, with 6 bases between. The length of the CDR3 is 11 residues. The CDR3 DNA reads TGTGCCTGGAGTCCAGGGGATACGCAGTATTTT. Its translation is CAWSPGDTQYF.

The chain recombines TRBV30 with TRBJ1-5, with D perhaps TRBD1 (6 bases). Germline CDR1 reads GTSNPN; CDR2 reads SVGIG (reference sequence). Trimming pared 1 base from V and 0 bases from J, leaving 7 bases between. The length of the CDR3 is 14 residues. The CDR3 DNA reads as TGTGCCTGGAGTGCGGACAGTAGCAATCAGCCCCAGCATTTT. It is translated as CAWSADSSNQPQHF.

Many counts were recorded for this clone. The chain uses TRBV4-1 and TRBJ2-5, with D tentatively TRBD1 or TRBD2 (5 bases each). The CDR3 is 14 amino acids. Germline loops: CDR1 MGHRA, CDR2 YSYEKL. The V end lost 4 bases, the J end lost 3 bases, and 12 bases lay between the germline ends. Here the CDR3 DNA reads TGCGCCAGCAGCCCGGGACGGACAAAAGAGACCCAGTACTTC. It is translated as CASSPGRTKETQYF.

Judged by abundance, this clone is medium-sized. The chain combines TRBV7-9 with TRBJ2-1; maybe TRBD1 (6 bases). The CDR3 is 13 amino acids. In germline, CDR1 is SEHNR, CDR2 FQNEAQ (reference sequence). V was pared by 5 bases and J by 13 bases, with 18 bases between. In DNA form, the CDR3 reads TGTGCCAGCAGCGAAGAAGGGGGAGTAGGTCAGTTCTTC. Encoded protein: CASSEEGGVGQFF.

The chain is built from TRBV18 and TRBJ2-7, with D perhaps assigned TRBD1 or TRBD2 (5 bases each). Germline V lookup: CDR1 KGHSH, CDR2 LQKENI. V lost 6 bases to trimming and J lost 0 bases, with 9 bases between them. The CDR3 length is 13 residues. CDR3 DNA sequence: TGTGCCAGCTCCCGGGACCTCTCCTACGAGCAGTACTTC. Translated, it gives CASSRDLSYEQYF. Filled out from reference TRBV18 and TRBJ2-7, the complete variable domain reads NAGVMQNPRHLVRRRGQEARLRCSPMKGHSHVYWYRQLPEEGLKFMVYLQKENIIDESGMPKERFSAEFPKEGPSILRIQQVVRGDSAAYFCASSRDLSYEQYFGPGTRLTVT.

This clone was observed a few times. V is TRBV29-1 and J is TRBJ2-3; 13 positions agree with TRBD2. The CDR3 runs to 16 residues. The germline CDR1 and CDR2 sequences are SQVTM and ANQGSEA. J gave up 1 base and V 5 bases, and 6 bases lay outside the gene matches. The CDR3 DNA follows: TGCAGCGTTAAACTAGCGGGAGGGCCGCGCACAGATACGCAGTATTTT. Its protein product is CSVKLAGGPRTDTQYF.